The TCR beta chain under discussion was sequenced for a study of CD8+ T cells in alopecia areata. For this clone: The antigen is undetermined.

CDR3 size: 17 residues. In germline, CDR1 is ENHRY, CDR2 SYGVKD. After removal of 11 bases from V and 1 base from J, the junction contained 17 bases not matched to a gene. Indicated treatment: oral pan-JAK inhibitor, 5-10 mg twice daily. Reverse transcription of extracted RNA yielded cDNA, which provided the sequencing template. Sequencing used immunoSEQ multiplex PCR; TCRdb keeps in-frame clones, though not all of them. The sample carries 200,000 to 250,000 clones, 64% recorded once. Notes on the study in general: Tofacitinib significantly brought down scalp clonality and expanded CD8+ clones among top 100.

The specimen comprised CD4+ T cells sorted from blood, sampled at week 4, from a patient treated with tofacitinib. V usage is TRBV10-3 and J usage is TRBJ2-3, with 8 bases identical to TRBD1. This clonotype originated in a human donor with alopecia areata. The CDR3 nucleotides read TGTGCCGCTTCATCCAGAAGGACAGGGACTGGCACAGATACGCAGTATTTT. Translating gives CAASSRRTGTGTDTQYF.